This entry describes one T cell receptor (beta chain). Its antigen is unknown. No much larger clonotype is one base removed from it; base qualities were not supplied. This sample was included in a study of T-cell memory formation after mild COVID-19 (dated by TCRdb to about 2021). Some background on the complete study: Most TCR sequence clusters were specific to one of the two donors. Two young, previously healthy adult volunteers made up the cohort, one male and one female. In a couple of donors, T-cell clones that expanded and contracted after mild COVID-19 were followed by sequencing TCRalpha and TCRbeta repertoires longitudinally. What the study reported, not specific to this receptor: Clones contracting from day 15 to 85 had balanced CD4/CD8 phenotypes, while a second wave expanding from day 15 to 37 was biased towards CD4+. The study included only two mild cases, and larger cohorts that include severe cases with pre-infection samples were judged to be necessary. Contracting CD4+ clones were found mainly in CM and EM memory subsets, while CD8+ clones were enriched in EMRA. The detection of some responding clones in pre-infection memory suggests that pre-existing cross-reactive memory T cells joined the SARS-CoV-2 response. SARS-CoV-2 specificity was not confirmed for the second-wave clones peaking on day 37.

V lost 5 bases and J lost 1 base, and the count of bases not matched to a germline gene is 10. The CDR3 sequence holds 16 residues, the cysteine and phenylalanine included. Just CDR3 DNA is preserved here, 48 bases in frame from base 1. Reading the germline V gene (reference sequence) gives CDR1 SEHNR and CDR2 FQNEAQ. PBMCs were isolated by Ficoll-Paque density gradient centrifugation. Sequencing was carried out with an Illumina NovaSeq 6000. Using 5'RACE with constant-segment primers, TCRalpha and TCRbeta cDNA libraries were constructed, with sample barcodes and unique molecular identifiers added in the process. RNA was extracted from every sample with Trizol reagent. Amplification of the libraries took two PCR steps, and the second step added a second sample barcode plus Illumina TruSeq adapters. Sequencing of the libraries was done on an Illumina NovaSeq, producing 2 x 150 bp paired-end reads. The authors' analysis ran thus. Reads were demultiplexed and collapsed into UMI-guided consensus sequences with migec v1.2.7. With mixcr v2.1.11, UMI consensuses were aligned to TRA and TRB V and J templates and assembled into clonotypes. Expanded or contracted clonotypes were those called significant by both edgeR and NoisET, with noise models trained on biological replicates. For edgeR calls, the cutoffs were a false discovery rate-adjusted p below 0.01 and a log2 fold-change threshold of 1. As an exploratory analysis of dynamics, PCA with hierarchical clustering was applied to max-normalized trajectories of the 1000 most abundant clonotypes. Separately sequenced CD4+ and CD8+ repertoires were used to assign a CD4 or CD8 phenotype to each responding clone. In TCRdb, the public reads were trimmed at Q25 with fastp and aligned with MiXCR, with productive beta chains retained. Every entry covers one CDR3 protein and lists the most common genes and DNA from its rows. V and J calls and clone size were set by TCRdb, not the authors. Across this sample there are around 450,000 distinct CDR3 sequences, with 15% to 25% seen only once. Roughly 8.4% of the sample belongs to the ten largest clones.

The sequence came from an adult woman who had mild COVID-19 (a few samples of this study predate the infection). The sample titles of this study are shuffled in the database, so cell type and time point are left out; the donor was told from shared clones. The receptor chain draws on TRBV7-9 and TRBJ1-1; 7 central bases correspond to TRBD1. Sequencing used PBMCs or a T cell subset sorted from them (not recorded which). The CDR3 protein: CASSPGAGGSNTEAFF. The DNA is TGTGCCAGCAGCCCAGGGGCAGGGGGTTCGAACACTGAAGCTTTCTTT. With all but the CDR3 taken from the reference TRBV7-9 and TRBJ1-1 genes, the full variable domain is: DTGVSQNPRHKITKRGQNVTFRCDPISEHNRLYWYRQTLGQGPEFLTYFQNEAQLEKSRLLSDRFSAERPKGSFSTLEIQRTEQGDSAMYLCASSPGAGGSNTEAFFGQGTRLTVV.